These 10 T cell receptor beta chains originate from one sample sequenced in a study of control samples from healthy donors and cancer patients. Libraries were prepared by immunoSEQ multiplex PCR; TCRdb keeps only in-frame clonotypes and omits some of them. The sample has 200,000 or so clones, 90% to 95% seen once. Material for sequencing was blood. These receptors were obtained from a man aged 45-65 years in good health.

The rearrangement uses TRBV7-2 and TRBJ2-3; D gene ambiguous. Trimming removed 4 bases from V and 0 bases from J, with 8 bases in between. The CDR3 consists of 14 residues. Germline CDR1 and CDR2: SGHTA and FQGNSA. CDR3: CASSSPRSTDTQYF. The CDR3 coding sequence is TGTGCCAGCAGCTCGCCTCGGAGCACAGATACGCAGTATTTT.

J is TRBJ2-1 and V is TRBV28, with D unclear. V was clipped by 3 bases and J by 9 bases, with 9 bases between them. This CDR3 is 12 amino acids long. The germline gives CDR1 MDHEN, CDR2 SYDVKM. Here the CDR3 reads CASSFALVEQFF. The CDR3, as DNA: TGTGCCAGCAGTTTTGCGCTGGTTGAGCAGTTCTTC.

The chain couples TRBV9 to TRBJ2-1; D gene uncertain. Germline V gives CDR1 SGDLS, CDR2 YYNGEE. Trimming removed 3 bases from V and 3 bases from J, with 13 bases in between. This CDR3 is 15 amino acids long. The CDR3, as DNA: TGTGCCAGCAGCGCCCAACTCTTCCTCTACAATGAGCAGTTCTTC. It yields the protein CASSAQLFLYNEQFF.

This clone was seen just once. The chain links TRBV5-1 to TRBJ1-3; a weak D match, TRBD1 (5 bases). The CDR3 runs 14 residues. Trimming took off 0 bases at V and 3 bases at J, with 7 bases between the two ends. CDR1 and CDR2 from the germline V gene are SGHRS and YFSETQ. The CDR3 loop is CASSLEGFGNTIYF. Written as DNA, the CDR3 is TGCGCCAGCAGCTTGGAGGGGTTTGGAAACACCATATATTTT.

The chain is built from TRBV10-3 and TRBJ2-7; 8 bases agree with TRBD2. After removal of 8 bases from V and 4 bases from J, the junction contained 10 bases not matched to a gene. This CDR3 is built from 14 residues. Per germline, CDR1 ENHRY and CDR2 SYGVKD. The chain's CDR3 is CAIGSGTIKYEQYF. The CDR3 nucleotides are TGTGCCATCGGTAGCGGGACAATCAAATACGAGCAGTACTTC.

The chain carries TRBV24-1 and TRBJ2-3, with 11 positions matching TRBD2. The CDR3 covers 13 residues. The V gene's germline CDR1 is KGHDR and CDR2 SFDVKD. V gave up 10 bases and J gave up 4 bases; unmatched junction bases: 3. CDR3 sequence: CATSGGASDTQYF. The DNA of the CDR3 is TGTGCCACTAGCGGGGGGGCATCAGATACGCAGTATTTT.

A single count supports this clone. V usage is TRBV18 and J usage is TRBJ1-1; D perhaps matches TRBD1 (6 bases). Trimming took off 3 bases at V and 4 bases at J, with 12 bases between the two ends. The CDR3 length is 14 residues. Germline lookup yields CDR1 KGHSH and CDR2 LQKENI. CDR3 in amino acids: CASSPEGGSTEAFF. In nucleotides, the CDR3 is TGTGCCAGCTCACCGGAGGGGGGGAGCACTGAAGCTTTCTTT.

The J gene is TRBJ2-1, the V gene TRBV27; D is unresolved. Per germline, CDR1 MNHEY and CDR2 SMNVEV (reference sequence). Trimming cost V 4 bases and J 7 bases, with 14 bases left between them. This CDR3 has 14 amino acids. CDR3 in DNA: TGTGCCAGCAGTTGGCTGCCTGGTAGGAATGAGCAGTTCTTC. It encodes CASSWLPGRNEQFF.

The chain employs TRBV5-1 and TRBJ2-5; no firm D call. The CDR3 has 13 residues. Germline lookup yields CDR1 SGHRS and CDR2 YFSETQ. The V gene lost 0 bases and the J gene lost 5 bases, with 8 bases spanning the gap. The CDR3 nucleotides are TGCGCCAGCAGCTTGGGGCCGTTGGAGACCCAGTACTTC. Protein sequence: CASSLGPLETQYF.

The CDR3 DNA sequence: TGTGCCAGTTCAAAACTGGGGGGCTCCACAGATACGCAGTATTTT. Its translation is CASSKLGGSTDTQYF. V and J are TRBV19 and TRBJ2-3; either TRBD1 or TRBD2 may fit D (6 bases each). Germline lookup yields CDR1 LNHDA and CDR2 SQIVND (reference sequence). The CDR3 is 15 residues long. With 8 bases removed from V and 2 bases from J, the gap between germline ends came to 17 bases.